What follows are 24 T cell receptor beta chains derived from one specimen sequenced in a study of human T cells and chemical hapten exposure. Time point meaning: patch test 2, 6 weeks after DPC sensitization. Treatment of the sample: therapeutic diphenylcyclopropenone sensitization with weekly scalp DPC. TCRdb reanalysed the RACE reads using MiXCR and keeps one entry per CDR3 protein. The table lists about 89,000 distinct CDR3 sequences, about 10% of them singletons. The sequencing used whole blood, collected in connection with sensitization to the hapten diphenylcyclopropenone (DPC). The receptors come from a man aged 40-49 years with alopecia areata. Some clones in this sample may be carry-over from other donors' samples.

The chain links TRBV7-3 to TRBJ2-1; D call uncertain. In germline, CDR1 is SGHTA, CDR2 FQGTGA. The V and J ends lost 0 bases and 5 bases respectively, with 8 bases between them. The CDR3 has 14 residues. CDR3 sequence: CASSLTFTNNEQFF. CDR3 DNA sequence: TGTGCCAGCAGCTTAACGTTTACCAACAATGAGCAGTTCTTC.

The chain uses TRBV29-1 and TRBJ2-5, with D possibly being TRBD1 (5 bases). V lost 6 bases and J 5 bases, leaving 10 bases between the germline ends. The CDR3 runs to 11 residues. CDR1 is SQVTM and CDR2 is ANQGSEA in the germline V gene. CDR3 in amino acids: CSVRVGETQYF. The CDR3 DNA reads TGCAGCGTCAGGGTCGGCGAGACCCAGTACTTC.

This clonotype was observed many times. The junction differs from germline at one of its ends, possibly a read error. The chain employs TRBV5-1 and TRBJ2-5; D uncertain. CDR1 and CDR2 from the germline V gene are SGHRS and YFSETQ. CDR3 size: 12 residues. The CDR3 loop reads CASSLEGETQYF. The CDR3, as DNA: TGTGCCAGCAGCTTAGAAGGGGAGACCCAGTACTTC.

The genes are TRBV5-1 and TRBJ2-3; TRBD2 agrees at 10 bases. V lost 0 bases and J lost 5; bases outside the gene matches: 9. The CDR3 runs 17 residues. Per germline, CDR1 SGHRS and CDR2 YFSETQ. CDR3 bases: TGCGCCAGCAGCTTGGATCGAGCGGGAGGGCCCGGAGATACGCAGTATTTT. Protein product: CASSLDRAGGPGDTQYF.

The gene calls are TRBV18 and TRBJ2-5, with unresolved D. V was trimmed by 3 bases and J by 2 bases, leaving 7 bases between them. CDR3 length: 13 amino acids. From germline, CDR1 is KGHSH and CDR2 LQKENI. The CDR3 here is CASSPYLQETQYF. The CDR3 nucleotides read TGTGCCAGCTCACCGTATTTACAAGAGACCCAGTACTTC.

The chain couples TRBV30 to TRBJ2-6, with 10 nucleotides matching TRBD1. The CDR3 loop spans 15 amino acids. Germline CDR1 GTSNPN, CDR2 SVGIG (reference sequence). J gave up 3 bases and V 7 bases, and 6 bases lay outside the gene matches. CDR3 protein: CALVGQGSGANVLTF. The CDR3 DNA reads TGTGCCTTGGTGGGACAGGGGAGTGGGGCCAACGTCCTGACTTTC.

This clonotype has just a few counts. The chain combines TRBV20-1 with TRBJ2-7; no clear D gene. V lost 1 base to trimming and J lost 3 bases, with 10 bases between them. The germline V gene has CDR1 DFQATT and CDR2 SNEGSKA (reference sequence). This CDR3 region has 13 residues. The CDR3 reads CSARVGTYYEQYF. CDR3 in DNA: TGCAGTGCTAGAGTTGGCACATACTACGAGCAGTACTTC.

This clonotype was seen a few times. This rearrangement joins TRBV28 to TRBJ2-1; D might be TRBD1 or TRBD2, each matching 6 bases. This CDR3 is 15 amino acids long. V was shortened by 6 bases and J by 4 bases, with 16 bases between the two germline ends. The V gene's germline CDR1 is MDHEN and CDR2 SYDVKM. The CDR3 spells CASSLGGTAYNEQFF. The CDR3 region has the DNA TGTGCCAGCAGCCTAGGGGGGACTGCATACAATGAGCAGTTCTTC.

The V and J genes are TRBV29-1 and TRBJ2-3, with D uncertain. V was shortened by 1 base and J by 0 bases, with 11 bases between the two germline ends. The CDR3 sequence is 15 residues long. Germline V lookup: CDR1 SQVTM, CDR2 ANQGSEA. CDR3 region: CSVEGLRMSTDTQYF. CDR3 coding DNA: TGCAGCGTTGAAGGGTTGAGGATGAGCACAGATACGCAGTATTTT.

The chain uses TRBV11-1 and TRBJ2-3; D is tentatively TRBD1 or TRBD2 (5 bases each). The CDR3 is 15 amino acids. From germline, CDR1 is SGHAT and CDR2 FQDESV (reference sequence). Trimming took off 7 bases at V and 6 bases at J, with 20 bases between the two ends. CDR3 protein: CASTIRDPLWDTQYF. Here the CDR3 DNA reads TGTGCCAGCACCATCCGGGACCCTCTTTGGGATACGCAGTATTTT. Using reference TRBV11-1 and TRBJ2-3 for the parts outside the CDR3, the full variable domain is EAEVAQSPRYKITEKSQAVAFWCDPISGHATLYWYRQILGQGPELLVQFQDESVVDDSQLPKDRFSAERLKGVDSTLKIQPAELGDSAMYLCASTIRDPLWDTQYFGPGTRLTVL.

This clonotype was recorded a few times. This chain links TRBV11-2 with TRBJ2-5; D might be TRBD1 (7 bases). CDR3 length: 16 residues. CDR1 is SGHAT, CDR2 FQNNGV, per germline. V was trimmed by 0 bases and J by 1 base, leaving 12 bases between them. The CDR3 spells CASSLEGGTVQETQYF. CDR3 nucleotide sequence: TGTGCCAGCAGCTTAGAAGGGGGGACAGTCCAAGAGACCCAGTACTTC. Full variable domain (rest looked up from reference TRBV11-2 and TRBJ2-5): EAGVAQSPRYKIIEKRQSVAFWCNPISGHATLYWYQQILGQGPKLLIQFQNNGVVDDSQLPKDRFSAERLKGVDSTLKIQPAKLEDSAVYLCASSLEGGTVQETQYFGPGTRLLVL.

This clonotype was seen a few times. J is TRBJ2-7 and V is TRBV20-1, with 7 bases identical to TRBD1. Germline CDR1 reads DFQATT; CDR2 reads SNEGSKA (reference sequence). The ends lost 5 bases at V and 6 bases at J; junction bases unmatched: 13. This CDR3 is built from 14 residues. The CDR3 nucleotides are TGCAGTGCTGTGGGCCAGACAGGGATGAGCGAGCAGTACTTC. Its protein is CSAVGQTGMSEQYF.

This sequence joins TRBV6-2 or TRBV6-3 and TRBJ2-1, with D maybe TRBD2 (5 bases). This CDR3 region has 17 residues. Germline lookup yields CDR1 MNHEY and CDR2 SVGEGT. V shed 2 bases and J shed 8 bases, with 22 bases lying between them. The CDR3 DNA sequence: TGTGCCAGCAGTTACGTAGGCCGTAGACTCGGAGGCGATGAGCAGTTCTTC. Its translation is CASSYVGRRLGGDEQFF.

V usage is TRBV3-1 and J usage is TRBJ2-3; D not certain. V gave up 0 bases and J gave up 3 bases, with 7 bases separating them. The germline V gene has CDR1 LGHDT and CDR2 YNNKEL (reference sequence). This CDR3 comprises 14 residues. Written as DNA, the CDR3 is TGTGCCAGCAGCCAAGATCGATGGACAGATACGCAGTATTTT. Its translation: CASSQDRWTDTQYF.

This clonotype has more than one count but fewer than ten. The chain employs TRBV3-1 and TRBJ2-7; tentative D call: TRBD2 (6 bases). CDR1 is LGHDT, CDR2 YNNKEL, per germline (reference sequence). The V and J ends lost 3 bases and 4 bases respectively, with 13 bases between them. This CDR3 is built from 14 residues. DNA for the CDR3: TGTGCCAGCAGCCAGGCGGGGAGGATATACGAGCAGTACTTC. It specifies CASSQAGRIYEQYF.

CDR3 nucleotides: TGTGCCAGCAGTGACCCGACAGTACCCGACTATGGCTACACCTTC. This codes for CASSDPTVPDYGYTF. The rearrangement uses TRBV6-5 and TRBJ1-2; a weak D match, TRBD1 (5 bases). This CDR3 has 15 amino acids. Germline V gene lookup returns CDR1 MNHEY and CDR2 SVGAGI. Between the trimmed V and J ends, which lost 5 bases and 3 bases, there was a span of 16 bases.

This clonotype was found a few times. The V and J genes are TRBV6-5 and TRBJ2-1; TRBD2 matches at 14 bases. This CDR3 is built from 15 residues. Germline V gives CDR1 MNHEY, CDR2 SVGAGI. J lost 10 bases, V lost 5 bases, and 7 bases had no gene match. This chain's CDR3 is CASSPGTSGSGEQFF. The CDR3 DNA reads TGTGCCAGCAGTCCCGGGACTAGCGGGAGTGGAGAGCAGTTCTTC.

This clonotype has more than one count but fewer than ten. The CDR3 loop reads CSVEERSLTNIQYF. The DNA for the CDR3 is TGCAGCGTCGAGGAGAGGAGCTTAACGAACATTCAGTACTTC. The genes are TRBV29-1 and TRBJ2-4; D is uncertain. Trimming took 6 bases from V and 7 from J, leaving 19 bases between them. Germline CDR1 is SQVTM and CDR2 is ANQGSEA. This CDR3 is 14 amino acids long.

The chain uses TRBV10-2 and TRBJ2-7; either TRBD1 or TRBD2 may supply D (5 bases each). Germline V CDR1 and CDR2: WSHSY, SAAADI. The CDR3 has 16 residues. Trimming pared 2 bases from V and 7 bases from J, leaving 21 bases between. The CDR3 protein is CASSEPRVGAPGEQYF. CDR3 in DNA: TGCGCCAGCAGTGAGCCCCGAGTCGGGGCCCCAGGGGAGCAGTACTTC.

This clonotype was seen many times. The rearrangement links TRBV7-8 to TRBJ1-4, with D maybe TRBD1 (5 bases). The CDR3 contains 14 residues. Trimming removed 4 bases at V and 7 bases at J, with 13 bases between. Germline V gives CDR1 SGHVS, CDR2 FQNEAQ. The CDR3 DNA reads as TGTGCCAGCAGCTATCAGGACGGGGGTGAAAAACTGTTTTTT. Its protein is CASSYQDGGEKLFF.

This chain links TRBV18 with TRBJ2-7; 8 bases line up with TRBD2. This CDR3 has 15 amino acids. Germline trimming cut 2 bases from V and 1 base from J; bases unmatched to any gene: 4. CDR1 and CDR2 (germline): KGHSH, LQKENI. CDR3 bases: TGTGCCAGCTCACCAGTGACTAGCGTATCCTACGAGCAGTACTTC. It codes for CASSPVTSVSYEQYF.

This clonotype was seen at least ten times. The chain uses TRBV20-1 and TRBJ1-5; 7 nucleotides agree with TRBD1. V lost 6 bases, J lost 4 bases, and 3 bases stayed unmatched. Germline V gives CDR1 DFQATT, CDR2 SNEGSKA (reference sequence). The CDR3 spans 12 residues. CDR3: CSAGTDNQPQHF. The CDR3, as DNA: TGCAGTGCCGGGACAGATAATCAGCCCCAGCATTTT.

This clonotype was recorded many times. This chain joins TRBV5-1 and TRBJ2-3, with D perhaps TRBD2 (6 bases). Germline-derived CDR1 and CDR2 are SGHRS and YFSETQ. Trimming removed 5 bases from V and 2 bases from J, with 15 bases in between. The CDR3 extends over 15 amino acids. The CDR3 nucleotides read TGCGCCAGCAGGGCCTCGGGAGAGCTCACAGATACGCAGTATTTT. Its translation is CASRASGELTDTQYF.

This clonotype was counted at least ten times. CDR3 DNA: TGCGCCAGCAGTCAATCGTTCAGGGAAAAGAGTGAAAAACTGTTTTTT. Amino acid sequence: CASSQSFREKSEKLFF. V usage is TRBV23-1 and J usage is TRBJ1-4, with D perhaps matching TRBD1 (5 bases). TRBV23-1 is assigned to the ORF class and has an uncertain function. Trimming removed 0 bases from V and 7 bases from J, with 15 bases in between. This CDR3 has 16 amino acids.